This entry lists 24 T cell receptor beta chains sequenced from one sample in a study of beta chain features in type 1 diabetes. What was sequenced were expressed TCRB transcripts, since all of the isolated RNA had been reverse transcribed. Clones were read by immunoSEQ multiplex PCR, and TCRdb kept only the in-frame ones, dropping some. The sample contains 680,000 or so clones, around 15% of which appear only once. The sequenced sample was naive CD4+ T cells from blood. The receptors here all came from a man aged 18-30 years in good health.

The rearrangement uses TRBV28 and TRBJ2-1, with TRBD1 matching over 9 bases. The CDR3 sequence is 15 residues long. Germline V gene data show CDR1 as MDHEN and CDR2 as SYDVKM. Trimming at V came to 2 bases and at J to 7 bases, leaving 6 bases not matched to a gene. In DNA form, the CDR3 reads TGTGCCAGCAGTTTAGGTGGGACAGGGAGAAATGAGCAGTTCTTC. The encoded protein is CASSLGGTGRNEQFF.

J is TRBJ1-2 and V is TRBV11-2; D possibly corresponds to TRBD1 (5 bases). This CDR3 is built from 14 residues. V was clipped by 5 bases and J by 5 bases, with 15 bases between them. Germline-derived CDR1 and CDR2 are SGHAT and FQNNGV. The chain's CDR3 is CASSAGAGKYGYTF. The CDR3 bases are TGTGCCAGCAGCGCCGGAGCAGGGAAATATGGCTACACCTTC.

This clone has just a few counts. The CDR3 spells CASSPTKGPYEQYF. CDR3 bases: TGTGCCAGCAGCCCGACCAAGGGACCCTACGAGCAGTACTTC. V is TRBV7-9 and J is TRBJ2-7; D is possibly TRBD1 or TRBD2 (5 bases each). The germline CDR1 and CDR2 sequences are SEHNR and FQNEAQ (reference sequence). The ends were cut back, 5 bases at V and 2 bases at J, with 13 bases in the middle. The CDR3 has 14 residues. Supplemented by reference TRBV7-9 and TRBJ2-7, the full variable domain reads DTGVSQNPRHKITKRGQNVTFRCDPISEHNRLYWYRQTLGQGPEFLTYFQNEAQLEKSRLLSDRFSAERPKGSFSTLEIQRTEQGDSAMYLCASSPTKGPYEQYFGPGTRLTVT.

The V and J genes are TRBV27 and TRBJ2-1; 10 nucleotides match TRBD2. V lost 2 bases to trimming and J lost 9 bases; unmatched junction nucleotides: 7. Germline V lookup: CDR1 MNHEY, CDR2 SMNVEV (reference sequence). The CDR3 runs 15 residues. CDR3: CASSLKRGGLGEQFF. CDR3 in DNA: TGTGCCAGCAGTTTAAAGCGGGGGGGCCTAGGTGAGCAGTTCTTC.

This clone was observed a few times. The sample carries other DNA sequences with the same CDR3. V gene TRBV9 combines with J gene TRBJ2-5; no firm D call. From germline, CDR1 is SGDLS and CDR2 YYNGEE. This CDR3 is built from 14 residues. V gave up 0 bases and J gave up 1 base, with 7 bases separating them. CDR3 in amino acids: CASSVGGSQETQYF. CDR3 coding DNA: TGTGCCAGCAGCGTAGGTGGCAGCCAAGAGACCCAGTACTTC.

The rearrangement joins TRBV10-3 to TRBJ1-4; D is ambiguous. V lost 0 bases and J lost 8, with 16 bases in between. The germline V gene has CDR1 ENHRY and CDR2 SYGVKD. The CDR3 extends over 16 amino acids. CDR3 sequence reads: CAISESWKGDGEKLFF. The CDR3 nucleotides are TGTGCCATCAGTGAGTCGTGGAAGGGAGACGGGGAAAAACTGTTTTTT.

The chain is built from TRBV10-3 and TRBJ2-3, with D uncertain. Germline-derived CDR1 and CDR2 are ENHRY and SYGVKD. V gave up 4 bases and J gave up 0 bases, with 11 bases separating them. The CDR3 covers 15 residues. The CDR3 coding sequence is TGTGCCATCAGTGTACGGACCTCTAGCACAGATACGCAGTATTTT. Residues: CAISVRTSSTDTQYF.

The DNA of the CDR3 is TGTGCCATCGGCGGCCAAGGGGCTGAAGCTTTCTTT. Protein: CAIGGQGAEAFF. The chain uses TRBV10-3 and TRBJ1-1; weak D call: TRBD1 (5 bases). The CDR3 has 12 amino acids. Germline CDR1 and CDR2: ENHRY and SYGVKD. Trimming took off 8 bases at V and 6 bases at J, with 13 bases between the two ends.

V and J are TRBV9 and TRBJ2-1; 8 bases are shared with TRBD2. Looked up from germline, CDR1 is SGDLS and CDR2 is YYNGEE. Unmatched junction bases numbered 4, after V lost 2 bases and J lost 9 bases. CDR3 length equals 13 residues. The CDR3 protein is CASSVGRAVEQFF. The CDR3 DNA reads as TGTGCCAGCAGCGTCGGGAGGGCCGTTGAGCAGTTCTTC.

V and J are TRBV7-2 and TRBJ2-1; D ambiguous. Germline CDR1 and CDR2: SGHTA and FQGNSA. This CDR3 has 17 amino acids. Between the trimmed V and J ends, which lost 9 bases and 0 bases, there was a span of 21 bases. The CDR3 region is CASCLGFEKNSYNEQFF. The CDR3 DNA reads as TGTGCCAGTTGCCTTGGGTTCGAGAAAAACTCCTACAATGAGCAGTTCTTC.

This chain uses TRBV7-9 with TRBJ2-7; D is ambiguous. The CDR3 runs 12 residues. Germline-derived CDR1 and CDR2 are SEHNR and FQNEAQ (reference sequence). The ends were cut back, 3 bases at V and 1 base at J, with 4 bases in the middle. The DNA of the CDR3 is TGTGCCAGCAGCTTGACTTCCTACGAGCAGTACTTC. Residues: CASSLTSYEQYF.

There are a few counts of this clone. J is TRBJ1-3 and V is TRBV7-9, with TRBD1 matching 11 bases. Germline V CDR1 and CDR2: SEHNR, FQNEAQ (reference sequence). J lost 9 bases, V lost 5 bases, and 6 bases had no gene match. This CDR3 comprises 14 residues. CDR3: CASSPGTGGSTIYF. The CDR3 DNA sequence: TGTGCCAGCAGCCCCGGGACAGGGGGATCCACCATATATTTT.

The chain uses TRBV19 and TRBJ1-2; D is unclear. CDR1 and CDR2 (germline): LNHDA, SQIVND (reference sequence). The CDR3 is 12 residues long. V lost 11 bases and J 4 bases, leaving 14 bases between the germline ends. Written as DNA, the CDR3 is TGTGCCGGGAGGGAGGCCGGCTATGGCTACACCTTC. Translating it yields CAGREAGYGYTF.

This clone occurred a few times. The CDR3 is CASSYSREANYGYTF. CDR3 sequence (DNA): TGTGCCAGCAGTTACTCGCGGGAGGCGAACTATGGCTACACCTTC. The J gene is TRBJ1-2, the V gene TRBV6-5; D call uncertain. Germline loops: CDR1 MNHEY, CDR2 SVGAGI. V lost 0 bases to trimming and J lost 2 bases, with 10 bases between them. CDR3 length: 15 amino acids.

There are a few counts of this clone. The V call is TRBV14, the J call TRBJ1-4; TRBD1 matches at 8 bases. This CDR3 contains 16 residues. Trimming at V came to 5 bases and at J to 0 bases, leaving 5 bases not matched to a gene. Germline CDR1 reads SGHDN; CDR2 reads FVKESK. The CDR3 DNA reads as TGTGCCAGCAGCTTTAGACAGGGGCCAACTAATGAAAAACTGTTTTTT. This sequence encodes CASSFRQGPTNEKLFF.

The CDR3 sequence: CASSTGGTVPDTQYF. Here the CDR3 DNA reads TGTGCCAGTAGTACGGGCGGGACAGTCCCAGATACGCAGTATTTT. The chain combines TRBV19 with TRBJ2-3, with a possible D match to TRBD1 (7 bases). The CDR3 covers 15 residues. From germline, CDR1 is LNHDA and CDR2 SQIVND (reference sequence). Trimming removed 4 bases from V and 4 bases from J, with 15 bases in between.

This clone turned up a few times. The rearrangement joins TRBV7-9 to TRBJ2-1; possible D gene TRBD2, 5 bases. Trimming removed 3 bases at V and 10 bases at J, with 7 bases between. This CDR3 is 11 amino acids long. CDR1 and CDR2 (germline): SEHNR, FQNEAQ (reference sequence). The CDR3 sequence: CASSLSGEQFF. CDR3 bases: TGTGCCAGCAGCTTGTCGGGGGAGCAGTTCTTC.

The V gene is TRBV28, the J gene TRBJ1-2; D is undetermined. Germline V gives CDR1 MDHEN, CDR2 SYDVKM. This CDR3 has 12 residues. Between the trimmed V and J ends, which lost 2 bases and 7 bases, there was a span of 8 bases. The CDR3 is CASSLAHGGYTF. Written as DNA, the CDR3 is TGTGCCAGCAGTTTAGCGCATGGTGGCTACACCTTC.

The CDR3 DNA sequence: TGCGCCAGCAGTCTACGCCCGGGACAACATCCCCGATTCGAAGCTTTCTTT. Its protein is CASSLRPGQHPRFEAFF. This chain links TRBV23-1 with TRBJ1-1, with a possible D match to TRBD1 (6 bases). TRBV23-1 is flagged as an ORF with uncertain function. The V end lost 4 bases, the J end lost 8 bases, and 26 bases lay between the germline ends. The CDR3 runs to 17 residues.

This clone has ten or more counts. CDR3: CASRSYRSEQYF. CDR3 coding DNA: TGTGCCAGCAGATCGTACAGGTCCGAGCAGTACTTC. V usage is TRBV2 and J usage is TRBJ2-7; tentative D call: TRBD1 (5 bases). V lost 6 bases to trimming and J lost 6 bases, with 12 bases between them. From germline, CDR1 is SNHLY and CDR2 FYNNEI. The CDR3 totals 12 residues.

The V gene is TRBV7-3, the J gene TRBJ1-2, with TRBD1 as a possible D gene (5 bases). Between the trimmed V and J ends, which lost 4 bases and 3 bases, there was a span of 15 bases. This CDR3 is built from 15 residues. The germline gives CDR1 SGHTA, CDR2 FQGTGA. The DNA for the CDR3 is TGTGCCAGCAGCTCGACCGCCAGGGTCCACTATGGCTACACCTTC. Translated, it gives CASSSTARVHYGYTF. The whole variable domain, remainder taken from reference TRBV7-3 and TRBJ1-2, is GAGVSQTPSNKVTEKGKYVELRCDPISGHTALYWYRQSLGQGPEFLIYFQGTGAADDSGLPNDRFFAVRPEGSVSTLKIQRTERGDSAVYLCASSSTARVHYGYTFGSGTRLTVV.

The J gene is TRBJ1-3, the V gene TRBV7-9; 8 bases agree with TRBD1. The germline CDR1 and CDR2 sequences are SEHNR and FQNEAQ (reference sequence). V was clipped by 6 bases and J by 2 bases; unmatched bases: 3. The CDR3 has 14 residues. CDR3 in amino acids: CASRLQGAGNTIYF. The CDR3 region has the DNA TGTGCCAGCAGACTACAGGGGGCTGGAAACACCATATATTTT.

The chain has TRBV21-1 and TRBJ2-3; the table's D gene call, TRBD2, was not cross checked with the DNA. TRBV21-1 is classified as a pseudogene. This CDR3 comprises 15 residues. In DNA form, the CDR3 reads TGTGCCAGCAGCCGGACTAGCGGAGGCACAGATACGCAGTATTTT. This translates into CASSRTSGGTDTQYF.

This sequence joins TRBV5-1 and TRBJ2-7; D is unresolved. The CDR3 runs to 15 residues. V shed 1 base and J shed 1 base, with 12 bases lying between them. Germline-derived CDR1 and CDR2 are SGHRS and YFSETQ. Here the CDR3 reads CASSLSPRGSYEQYF. DNA for the CDR3: TGCGCCAGCAGCTTGTCCCCCCGAGGATCCTACGAGCAGTACTTC.